These 28 T cell receptor beta chains were all obtained from the same sample, sequenced in a study of CD8 T cells in Susac syndrome (dated by TCRdb to between 2017 and 2020). Receptors were amplified or captured by the immunoSEQ multiplex PCR assay. RNA was extracted using the RNeasy kit, and about 0.5 to 1 microgram was reverse transcribed with random hexamers. TCRdb ran its own pipeline on the public reads, namely fastp trimming at Q25 and MiXCR clone calling, and kept in-frame beta chains. Rows with a matching CDR3 protein are joined into one entry that keeps the most common DNA and genes. The table for this sample lists about 120,000 distinct CDR3 sequences; around 92% of them were counted only once. Approximately 0.12% of the sample is taken by the ten largest. Specimen: CD8+ T cells from PBMCs. The receptors were sampled from a human donor in good health.

This clonotype was picked up one time. The V call is TRBV29-1, the J call TRBJ2-7; possibly TRBD1 for D (6 bases). This CDR3 region has 15 residues. Trimming removed 7 bases at V and 1 base at J, with 20 bases between. CDR1 SQVTM and CDR2 ANQGSEA come from the germline V gene. The DNA of the CDR3 is TGCAGCGCCGTAGGGGACACAAATCCTTCCTACGAGCAGTACTTC. Residues: CSAVGDTNPSYEQYF.

Regarding this clonotype: The junction and the germline gene differ at one end; a read error may be behind it. The chain employs TRBV5-1 and TRBJ1-1; D ambiguous. Germline V gene lookup returns CDR1 SGHRS and CDR2 YFSETQ. The CDR3 is made up of 14 amino acids. CDR3 nucleotides: TGCGCCAGCAGCCCGGCCGCCGGCGGCACTGAAGCTTTTTTT. It translates to CASSPAAGGTEAFF.

CDR3 sequence (DNA): TGTGCCTCATCAACCGGGGGCTATGAGCAGTTCTTC. Protein: CASSTGGYEQFF. The chain carries TRBV10-3 and TRBJ2-1; perhaps D is TRBD1 or TRBD2 (6 bases each). Per germline, CDR1 ENHRY and CDR2 SYGVKD. The V end lost 11 bases, the J end lost 8 bases, and 16 bases lay between the germline ends. This CDR3 region has 12 residues.

The J gene is TRBJ1-5, the V gene TRBV4-3; D gene unclear. Trimming took off 1 base at V and 1 base at J, with 11 bases between the two ends. The CDR3 is 16 residues long. Germline V gene data show CDR1 as LGHNA and CDR2 as YSLEER. The DNA of the CDR3 is TGCGCCAGCAGCCAAGGCTCAGGAGGCAGCAATCAGCCCCAGCATTTT. This codes for CASSQGSGGSNQPQHF.

V gene TRBV11-1 combines with J gene TRBJ2-1, with TRBD2 identical over 8 bases. This CDR3 has 18 amino acids. Germline values: CDR1 SGHAT, CDR2 FQDESV (reference sequence). Germline trimming cut 1 base from V and 1 base from J; bases unmatched to any gene: 9. DNA for the CDR3: TGTGCCAGCAGCTTAGTCGGATGGGCTAGCGGGTCCTACAATGAGCAGTTCTTC. Its translation: CASSLVGWASGSYNEQFF.

The CDR3 bases are TGTGCCAGCAGCGCCACGGGACAGACATATGGCTACACCTTC. It yields the protein CASSATGQTYGYTF. This rearrangement joins TRBV7-9 to TRBJ1-2; 7 nucleotides line up with TRBD1. This CDR3 contains 14 residues. The V gene end was trimmed by 5 bases and the J gene end by 5 bases; junction bases not matched to a gene: 8. From germline, CDR1 is SEHNR and CDR2 FQNEAQ (reference sequence).

In its sample, this clonotype was seen a few times. The chain is built from TRBV5-6 and TRBJ2-2; D unclear. Trimming took 2 bases from V and 3 from J, leaving 5 bases between them. The CDR3 contains 13 residues. CDR1 is SGHDT, CDR2 YYEEEE, per germline. The chain's CDR3 is CASSFLDTGELFF. DNA for the CDR3: TGTGCCAGCAGCTTTCTGGACACCGGGGAGCTGTTTTTT.

V and J are TRBV4-3 and TRBJ2-2; TRBD2 aligns across 11 bases. Per the germline V gene, CDR1 is LGHNA and CDR2 is YSLEER. Trimming removed 4 bases from V and 7 bases from J; junction bases left unmatched: 20. CDR3 length: 20 residues. The CDR3 loop reads CASSPNRIAGGPISGGELFF. The CDR3 nucleotides read TGCGCCAGCAGCCCCAACCGAATAGCGGGAGGGCCTATCAGTGGCGGGGAGCTGTTTTTT.

Points on this clonotype: One end of the junction does not line up with germline, which may come from a read error. The genes are TRBV4-2 and TRBJ2-1; 10 bases agree with TRBD2. Germline V lookup: CDR1 LGHNA, CDR2 YNFKEQ. This CDR3 has 17 amino acids. The CDR3 nucleotides are TGTGCCTGCAGCCTCAGACTAGCGGGTTTGACCTACAATGAGCAGTTCTTC. This encodes CACSLRLAGLTYNEQFF.

The rearrangement links TRBV6-5 to TRBJ2-2, with 9 bases aligning to TRBD2. In germline, CDR1 is MNHEY, CDR2 SVGAGI. This CDR3 is 15 amino acids long. V lost 5 bases, J lost 6 bases, and 7 bases stayed unmatched. For the CDR3, the DNA is TGTGCCAGCAGTCGGTTAGCGGGAGCGGCCGGGGAGCTGTTTTTT. Protein product: CASSRLAGAAGELFF.

This clonotype has just a few counts. The chain employs TRBV7-9 and TRBJ2-5, with 7 bases fitting TRBD2. The CDR3 extends over 10 amino acids. In germline, CDR1 is SEHNR, CDR2 FQNEAQ (reference sequence). DNA for the CDR3: TGTAGCGGGGCGAAGGAGACCCAGTACTTC. Translating gives CSGAKETQYF. The full variable domain, its missing parts supplied by reference TRBV7-9 and TRBJ2-5, is DTGVSQNPRHKITKRGQNVTFRCDPISEHNRLYWYRQTLGQGPEFLTYFQNEAQLEKSRLLSDRFSAERPKGSFSTLEIQRTEQGDSAMYLCSGAKETQYFGPGTRLLVL.

This chain joins TRBV23-1 and TRBJ2-7; TRBD1 aligns across 8 bases. TRBV23-1 is known as an ORF, though its function is uncertain. This CDR3 has 16 amino acids. J gave up 3 bases and V 2 bases, and 9 bases lay outside the gene matches. CDR3 protein: CASSQRGTGRLYEQYF. The CDR3 DNA is TGCGCCAGCAGTCAACGCGGGACAGGCCGCCTCTACGAGCAGTACTTC.

CDR3 coding DNA: TGCGCCAGCAGCCAAGATAGGTATGAGCAGTTCTTC. Protein sequence: CASSQDRYEQFF. The chain recombines TRBV4-3 with TRBJ2-1; D unresolved. Germline assignment: CDR1 LGHNA and CDR2 YSLEER. The CDR3 contains 12 residues. V was cut by 0 bases and J by 8 bases, with 5 bases left in between.

This clonotype was recorded once. V is TRBV6-1 and J is TRBJ2-7, with a tentative D call TRBD2 (5 bases). The germline gives CDR1 MNHNS, CDR2 SASEGT. The CDR3 covers 12 residues. Trimming removed 4 bases from V and 2 bases from J, with 6 bases in between. Here the CDR3 reads CASSVGAYEQYF. The CDR3, as DNA: TGTGCCAGCAGTGTCGGGGCCTACGAGCAGTACTTC.

Turning to this clonotype: Because the CDR3's place on the DNA is in doubt, the DNA is left out and the CDR3 is given as listed by TCRdb. The chain has TRBV21-1 and TRBJ1-2; the table gives TRBD1 as D, unverified against the DNA. TRBV21-1 is assigned pseudogene status. Termini included, the CDR3 measures 17 amino acids. The CDR3 reads CASIKRDTFHYGCTSTF.

This clonotype showed up just a few times. This rearrangement joins TRBV19 to TRBJ2-7, with 7 nucleotides matching TRBD2. The CDR3 consists of 14 residues. Trimming took 6 bases from V and 3 from J; bases not matched to a gene: 8. Looked up from germline, CDR1 is LNHDA and CDR2 is SQIVND (reference sequence). CDR3 nucleotides: TGTGCCAGTAGGGAAACGGCTAGCGGCTACGAGCAGTACTTC. Translation: CASRETASGYEQYF. The whole variable domain, filled in from reference TRBV19 and TRBJ2-7, reads DGGITQSPKYLFRKEGQNVTLSCEQNLNHDAMYWYRQDPGQGLRLIYYSQIVNDFQKGDIAEGYSVSREKKESFPLTVTSAQKNPTAFYLCASRETASGYEQYFGPGTRLTVT.

The J gene is TRBJ2-7, the V gene TRBV20-1, with 12 nucleotides matching TRBD1. The V and J ends lost 4 bases and 6 bases, in that order; junction bases with no gene match: 7. CDR3 length: 14 amino acids. The germline V gene has CDR1 DFQATT and CDR2 SNEGSKA (reference sequence). This CDR3 is CSATGDRGRPEQYF. The CDR3 bases are TGCAGTGCTACGGGGGACAGGGGGCGGCCCGAGCAGTACTTC.

The gene calls are TRBV20-1 and TRBJ2-6; no reliable D call. Trimming removed 0 bases from V and 0 bases from J, with 12 bases in between. The CDR3 sequence is 17 residues long. Germline CDR1 is DFQATT and CDR2 is SNEGSKA (reference sequence). CDR3 in amino acids: CSARDWRADSGANVLTF. The CDR3 DNA follows: TGCAGTGCTAGAGATTGGCGCGCGGACTCTGGGGCCAACGTCCTGACTTTC.

The chain's CDR3 is CSARAGGNTGELFF. The CDR3, as DNA: TGCAGTGCTAGAGCAGGGGGGAACACCGGGGAGCTGTTTTTT. V and J are TRBV20-1 and TRBJ2-2; 7 bases map to TRBD1. The trim removed 1 base at V and 1 base at J, leaving 0 bases unmatched. The germline V gene has CDR1 DFQATT and CDR2 SNEGSKA (reference sequence). There are 14 residues in the CDR3.

The rearrangement joins TRBV29-1 to TRBJ1-1; 7 nucleotides agree with TRBD1. The V gene end was trimmed by 4 bases and the J gene end by 8 bases; junction bases not matched to a gene: 4. Germline assignment: CDR1 SQVTM and CDR2 ANQGSEA. The CDR3 runs to 11 residues. The CDR3 reads CSVAGQEEAFF. CDR3 bases: TGCAGCGTTGCAGGACAGGAGGAAGCTTTCTTT.

The chain links TRBV20-1 to TRBJ2-2; 7 bases are shared with TRBD2. With V trimmed by 6 bases and J by 2 bases, 9 bases remained unmatched. CDR1 is DFQATT, CDR2 SNEGSKA, per germline (reference sequence). The CDR3 contains 15 residues. CDR3 protein: CSAERGGLNTGELFF. The CDR3 DNA is TGCAGTGCGGAGCGGGGCGGGCTAAACACCGGGGAGCTGTTTTTT.

CDR3 DNA sequence: TGCAGCGTTCAGAGACAGGGCGTCGTTGACTACGAGCAGTACTTC. It codes for CSVQRQGVVDYEQYF. The chain carries TRBV29-1 and TRBJ2-7, with 7 positions matching TRBD1. CDR3 size: 15 residues. Germline V CDR1 and CDR2: SQVTM, ANQGSEA. J gave up 3 bases and V 5 bases, and 13 bases lay outside the gene matches.

This clonotype was seen once. The chain recombines TRBV23-1 with TRBJ1-4; D is uncertain. TRBV23-1 has ORF status, its function being uncertain. The ends were cut back, 3 bases at V and 0 bases at J, with 14 bases in the middle. The CDR3 spans 17 residues. CDR3 in amino acids: CASSHSRPAATNEKLFF. CDR3 bases: TGCGCCAGCAGTCACTCGAGACCGGCTGCAACTAATGAAAAACTGTTTTTT.

This clonotype has just one count. The chain uses TRBV30 and TRBJ1-1; 7 bases are shared with TRBD1. The CDR3 runs 12 residues. J lost 1 base, V lost 8 bases, and 4 bases had no gene match. Germline-derived CDR1 and CDR2 are GTSNPN and SVGIG (reference sequence). For the CDR3, the DNA is TGTGCCCTTGACAGGGAGAACACTGAAGCTTTCTTT. Protein sequence: CALDRENTEAFF.

The rearrangement joins TRBV29-1 to TRBJ1-2; D not certain. CDR3 length: 13 amino acids. V was clipped by 1 base and J by 0 bases, with 6 bases between them. The V gene's germline CDR1 is SQVTM and CDR2 ANQGSEA. The CDR3 sequence: CSVEGPANYGYTF. In nucleotides, the CDR3 is TGCAGCGTTGAAGGGCCAGCTAACTATGGCTACACCTTC.

This chain's CDR3 is CASSVSAEASPLHF. CDR3 nucleotides: TGTGCCAGCAGCGTATCCGCCGAGGCTTCACCCCTCCACTTT. This sequence joins TRBV9 and TRBJ1-6, with D unclear. With 1 base removed from V and 9 bases from J, the gap between germline ends came to 11 bases. CDR3 length: 14 amino acids. Germline assignment: CDR1 SGDLS and CDR2 YYNGEE.

This chain links TRBV2 with TRBJ2-1, with 8 bases fitting TRBD1. Germline CDR1 is SNHLY and CDR2 is FYNNEI. The CDR3 consists of 15 residues. V was clipped by 1 base and J by 4 bases; unmatched bases: 3. Here the CDR3 reads CASSEGQGTYNEQFF. The DNA of the CDR3 is TGTGCCAGCAGTGAAGGACAGGGGACTTACAATGAGCAGTTCTTC.

A single count supports this clonotype. The chain uses TRBV7-2 and TRBJ2-5, with D perhaps matching TRBD1 or TRBD2 (5 bases each). The germline gives CDR1 SGHTA, CDR2 FQGNSA. CDR3 length equals 14 residues. Deletions cut 7 bases from V and 5 bases from J, with 17 bases between. In nucleotides, the CDR3 is TGTGCCAGCACCATAAGGGTAGGGGAGGAGACCCAGTACTTC. It encodes CASTIRVGEETQYF.